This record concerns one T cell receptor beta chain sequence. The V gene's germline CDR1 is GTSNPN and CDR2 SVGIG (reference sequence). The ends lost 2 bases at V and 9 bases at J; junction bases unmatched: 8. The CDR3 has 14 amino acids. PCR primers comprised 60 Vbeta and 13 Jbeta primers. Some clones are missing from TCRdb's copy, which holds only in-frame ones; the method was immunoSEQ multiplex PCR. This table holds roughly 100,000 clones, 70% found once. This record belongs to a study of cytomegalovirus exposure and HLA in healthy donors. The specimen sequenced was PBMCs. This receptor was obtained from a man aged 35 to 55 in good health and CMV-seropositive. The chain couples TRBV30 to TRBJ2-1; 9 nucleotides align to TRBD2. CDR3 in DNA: TGTGCCTGGAGTCATAGCGGGAGAAGGATTGAGCAGTTCTTC. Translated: CAWSHSGRRIEQFF.